This paragraph reports one T cell receptor (beta chain). Antigen unknown. These data belong to a study of beta chain features in type 1 diabetes. The isolated RNA, all of it, was reverse transcribed, so expressed TCRB transcripts were what got sequenced. Naive, central memory and regulatory T cell samples came to a mean of about 4 million reads. The repertoire was sequenced with immunoSEQ multiplex PCR; TCRdb's copy has only in-frame clones and lacks some. The sample lists hundreds of thousands of clones, 6.5% to 10% seen once, with around 0.44% in the top ten. General study findings and limits: For patients, the naive, central memory and Treg TCRB repertoires appeared more alike than for healthy donors.

With V trimmed by 1 base and J by 7 bases, 5 bases remained unmatched. This CDR3 spans 16 amino acids. The germline gives CDR1 LGHNA, CDR2 YSLEER. This sequence was found in a woman under 30 in good health. The sample was central memory CD4+ T cells from blood. The chain has TRBV4-3 and TRBJ2-2; 11 bases are a match to TRBD2. The CDR3 is CASSQASGRMGGELFF. The CDR3 DNA sequence: TGCGCCAGCAGCCAAGCTAGCGGGAGGATGGGCGGGGAGCTGTTTTTT.